This T cell receptor beta chain is drawn from a study of shared clonotypes between healthy human individuals. Across the whole study: Donors had three CD4 naive, three CD4 memory, two CD8 naive and one CD8 memory plate apiece.

Clones were sequenced by immunoSEQ multiplex PCR, and TCRdb holds only the in-frame ones, with some missing. Among 2 million to 2.5 million clones listed, 85% to 95% were seen once. Notes on the study in general: Generation probability values for non-shared clonotypes were lower than those for clonotypes shared by all four donors. A handful of donors had around 5% of their naive CD4 clonotypes in common. Generally, estimated richness proved larger in naive subsets than it did in memory subsets.

Notes on this clone: No antigen is known for it.

The naive CD8 subset, CD45RO-negative cells positively selected for CCR7, excluded terminally differentiated effector memory CD45RA+ cells. V lost 1 base and J lost 5; bases outside the gene matches: 6. Looked up from germline, CDR1 is SGHVS and CDR2 is FNYEAQ. The CDR3 length is 15 residues. What was sequenced was naive CD8+ T cells from PBMCs. This clonotype originated in a man in his late teens or twenties in good health. Some clones in this sample may be carry-over from other donors' samples. V gene TRBV7-6 combines with J gene TRBJ2-3, with TRBD2 identical over 7 bases. As DNA, the CDR3 is TGTGCCAGCAGCTTAGTGCCTAGCGGTAGAGATACGCAGTATTTT. It encodes CASSLVPSGRDTQYF.